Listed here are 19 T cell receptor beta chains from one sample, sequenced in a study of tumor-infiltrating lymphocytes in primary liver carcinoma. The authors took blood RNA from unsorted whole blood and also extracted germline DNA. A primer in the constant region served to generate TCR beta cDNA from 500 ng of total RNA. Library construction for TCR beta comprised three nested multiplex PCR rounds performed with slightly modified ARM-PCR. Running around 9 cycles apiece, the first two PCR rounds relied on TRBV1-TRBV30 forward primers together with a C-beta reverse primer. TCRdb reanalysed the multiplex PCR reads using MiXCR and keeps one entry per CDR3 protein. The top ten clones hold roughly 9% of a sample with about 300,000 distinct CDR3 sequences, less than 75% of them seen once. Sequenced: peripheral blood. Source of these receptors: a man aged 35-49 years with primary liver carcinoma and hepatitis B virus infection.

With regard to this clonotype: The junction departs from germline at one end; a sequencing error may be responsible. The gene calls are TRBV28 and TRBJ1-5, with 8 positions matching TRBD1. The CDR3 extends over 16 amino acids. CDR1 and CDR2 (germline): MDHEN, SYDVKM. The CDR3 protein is CAGSTGRQGSNQPQHF. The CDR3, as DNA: TGTGCCGGCAGTACCGGTAGACAGGGGAGCAATCAGCCCCAGCATTTT.

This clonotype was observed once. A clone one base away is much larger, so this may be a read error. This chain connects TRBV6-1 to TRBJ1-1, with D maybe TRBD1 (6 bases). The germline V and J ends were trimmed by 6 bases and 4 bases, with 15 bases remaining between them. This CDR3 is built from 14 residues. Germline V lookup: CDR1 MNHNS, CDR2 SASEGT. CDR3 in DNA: TGTGCCAGCAGACTAGGGGGAAAGGGCACTGAAGCTTTCTTT. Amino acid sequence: CASRLGGKGTEAFF.

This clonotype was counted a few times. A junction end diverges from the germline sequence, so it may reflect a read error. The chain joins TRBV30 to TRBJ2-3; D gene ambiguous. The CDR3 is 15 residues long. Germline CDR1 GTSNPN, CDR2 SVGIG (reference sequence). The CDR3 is CAWSAKLANTDTQYF. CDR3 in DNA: TGTGCTTGGAGTGCCAAACTGGCTAACACAGATACGCAGTATTTT.

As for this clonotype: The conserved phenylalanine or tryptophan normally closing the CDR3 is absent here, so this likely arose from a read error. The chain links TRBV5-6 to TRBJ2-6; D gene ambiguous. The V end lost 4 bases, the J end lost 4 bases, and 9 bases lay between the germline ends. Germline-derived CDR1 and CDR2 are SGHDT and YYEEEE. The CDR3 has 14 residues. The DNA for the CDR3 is TGTGCCAGCAGCGCCCGGTTCGGGGCCAACGTCCTGACTTTA. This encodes CASSARFGANVLTL.

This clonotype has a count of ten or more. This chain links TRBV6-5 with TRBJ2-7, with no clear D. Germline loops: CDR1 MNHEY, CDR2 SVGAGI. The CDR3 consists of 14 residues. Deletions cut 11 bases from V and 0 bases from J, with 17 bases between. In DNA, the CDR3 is TGTGCCGCGCGTCCCGCGTCGCCCTCCTACGAGCAGTACTTC. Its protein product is CAARPASPSYEQYF.

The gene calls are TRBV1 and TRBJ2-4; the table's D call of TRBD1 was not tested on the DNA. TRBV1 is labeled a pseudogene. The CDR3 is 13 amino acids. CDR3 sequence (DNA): TGCACCAGCTGGAGACAGGGGGCAAACATTCAGTACTTC. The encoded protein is CTSWRQGANIQYF.

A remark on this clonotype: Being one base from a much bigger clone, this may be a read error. Written as DNA, the CDR3 is TGTGCCATCAGTGCGGACGATACGGAGACCCAGTACTTC. Its protein is CAISADDTETQYF. V is TRBV10-3 and J is TRBJ2-5; D remains ambiguous. Germline CDR1 reads ENHRY; CDR2 reads SYGVKD. Between the trimmed V and J ends, which lost 4 bases and 5 bases, there was a span of 11 bases. This CDR3 comprises 13 residues.

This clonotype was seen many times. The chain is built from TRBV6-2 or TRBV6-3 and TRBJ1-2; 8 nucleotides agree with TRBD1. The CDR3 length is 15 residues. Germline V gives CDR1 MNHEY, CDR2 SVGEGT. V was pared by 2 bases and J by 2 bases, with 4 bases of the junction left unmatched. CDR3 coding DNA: TGTGCCAGCAGTTACCACAGGGGGTCAAACTATGGCTACACCTTC. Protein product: CASSYHRGSNYGYTF.

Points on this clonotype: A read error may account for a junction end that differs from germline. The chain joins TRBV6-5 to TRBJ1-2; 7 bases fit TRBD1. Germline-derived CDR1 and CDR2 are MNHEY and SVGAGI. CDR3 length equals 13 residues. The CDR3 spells CASRIQGDYVYIF. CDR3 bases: TGTGCCAGCAGAATCCAGGGGGACTATGTCTACATCTTC.

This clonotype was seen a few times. The CDR3 is CASSLADSGIYEQYF. In DNA form, the CDR3 reads TGTGCCAGCAGCTTGGCGGACTCAGGGATTTACGAGCAGTACTTC. V gene TRBV5-5 combines with J gene TRBJ2-7, with D possibly called TRBD1 or TRBD2 (5 bases each). Germline V gene sequence: CDR1 SGHKS, CDR2 YYEKEE (reference sequence). With 0 bases removed from V and 4 bases from J, the gap between germline ends came to 14 bases. The CDR3 covers 15 residues.

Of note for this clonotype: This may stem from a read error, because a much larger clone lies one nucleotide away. The CDR3 DNA reads as TGTGCCATCAGCGAGAGGGCCAGTACCGGGGAGCTGTTTTTT. Translated, it gives CAISERASTGELFF. V gene TRBV10-3 combines with J gene TRBJ2-2; D possibly corresponds to TRBD2 (5 bases). The germline CDR1 and CDR2 sequences are ENHRY and SYGVKD. The CDR3 totals 14 residues. V lost 6 bases and J lost 5, with 13 bases in between.

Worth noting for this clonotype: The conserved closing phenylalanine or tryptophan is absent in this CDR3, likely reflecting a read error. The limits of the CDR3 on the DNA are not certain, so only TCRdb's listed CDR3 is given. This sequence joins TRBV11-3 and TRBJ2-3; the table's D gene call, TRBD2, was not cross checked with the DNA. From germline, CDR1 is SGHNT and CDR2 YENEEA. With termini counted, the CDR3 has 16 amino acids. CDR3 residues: CASSLASGSITDTHYS.

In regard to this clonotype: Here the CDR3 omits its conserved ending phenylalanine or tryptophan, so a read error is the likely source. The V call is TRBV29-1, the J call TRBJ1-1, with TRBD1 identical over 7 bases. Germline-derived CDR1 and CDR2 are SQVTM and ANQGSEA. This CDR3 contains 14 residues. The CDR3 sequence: CRVGGAGGRFEAFL. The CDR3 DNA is TGCAGAGTCGGGGGGGCAGGGGGTCGGTTTGAAGCTTTCTTA.

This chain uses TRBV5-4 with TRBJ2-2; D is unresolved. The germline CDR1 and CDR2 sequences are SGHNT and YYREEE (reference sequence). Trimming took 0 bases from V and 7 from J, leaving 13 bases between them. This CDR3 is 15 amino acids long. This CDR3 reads CASSLEIGTGGELFF. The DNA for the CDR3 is TGTGCCAGCAGCTTGGAGATAGGTACTGGCGGGGAGCTGTTTTTT.

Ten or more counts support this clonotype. The CDR3 spells CASSSHDRGQETQYF. CDR3 sequence (DNA): TGTGCCAGCAGTTCCCACGACAGGGGGCAGGAGACCCAGTACTTC. The chain has TRBV6-6 and TRBJ2-5; 10 nucleotides align to TRBD1. The CDR3 is 15 amino acids. With V trimmed by 4 bases and J by 5 bases, 7 bases remained unmatched. Germline CDR1 and CDR2: MNHNY and SVGAGI (reference sequence).

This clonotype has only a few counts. CDR3 protein: CASSLEGSVGNTIYF. CDR3 coding DNA: TGCGCCAGCAGCTTGGAGGGTTCGGTTGGAAACACCATATATTTT. This rearrangement joins TRBV5-1 to TRBJ1-3; D remains unclear. Between the trimmed V and J ends, which lost 0 bases and 3 bases, there was a span of 10 bases. CDR3 length: 15 residues. CDR1 is SGHRS, CDR2 YFSETQ, per germline.

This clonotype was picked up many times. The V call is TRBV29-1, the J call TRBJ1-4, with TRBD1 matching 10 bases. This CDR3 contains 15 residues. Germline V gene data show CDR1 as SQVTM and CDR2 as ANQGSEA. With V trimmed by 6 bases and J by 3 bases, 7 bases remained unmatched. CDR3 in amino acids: CSVSDRGPANEKLFF. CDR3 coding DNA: TGCAGCGTGTCAGACAGGGGGCCTGCTAATGAAAAACTGTTTTTT.

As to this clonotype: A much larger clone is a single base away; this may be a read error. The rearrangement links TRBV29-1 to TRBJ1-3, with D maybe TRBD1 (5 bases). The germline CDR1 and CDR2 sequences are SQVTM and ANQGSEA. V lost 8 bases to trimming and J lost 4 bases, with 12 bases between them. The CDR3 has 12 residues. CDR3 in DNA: TGCAGCATTGTTGCAGGGGGAAACACCATATATTTT. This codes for CSIVAGGNTIYF.

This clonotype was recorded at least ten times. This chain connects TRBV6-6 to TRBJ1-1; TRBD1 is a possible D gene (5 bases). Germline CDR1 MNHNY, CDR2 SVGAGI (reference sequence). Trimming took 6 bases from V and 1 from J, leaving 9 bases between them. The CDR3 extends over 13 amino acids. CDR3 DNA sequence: TGTGCCAGCAGCCCGGGGGGGAACACTGAAGCTTTCTTT. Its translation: CASSPGGNTEAFF.